This TCR beta chain was identified during a study of T cells in Graves' hyperthyroidism and ophthalmopathy (dated by TCRdb to the late 2010s). Notes on the research overall: Peripheral blood was collected at initial diagnosis, before any treatment. Prospective prediction of ophthalmopathy was tested in an independent validation cohort consisting of about 19 hyperthyroidism patients and 15 to 17 patients who later progressed to ophthalmopathy. According to the paper, TCR Vbeta CDR3 sequencing was carried out on 135 peripheral blood samples, which came from fewer than 50 ophthalmopathy, roughly 75 hyperthyroidism and about 17 progressor patients. For training and testing, the 95 to 100 patients in the discovery cohort were randomly divided in a 7:3 ratio. Following sampling, methimazole starting at 30 mg daily was given to hyperthyroidism patients, and high-dose intravenous methylprednisolone was given to ophthalmopathy patients. The study also compared thyroid tissue and blood T-cell repertoires from more than five Graves' hyperthyroidism patients. A discovery cohort of about a hundred patients, about 44 with Graves' ophthalmopathy and under 60 with stable Graves' hyperthyroidism, was used to find distinguishing TCR V-J signatures. What the study reported, not specific to this receptor: A model built on a 13 V-J signature distinguished ophthalmopathy from stable hyperthyroidism, reaching about 89% sensitivity and about 81% specificity in cross-validation and 80%/75% in testing. No statistical method was used to fix the sample size in advance, and group allocation was not hidden from the investigators. In validation, the model predicted progression to ophthalmopathy with around 71% sensitivity and approximately 74% specificity, a median of 6.5 months before onset. Most expanded thyroid clonotypes (frequency above 0.001) were also found in blood, which suggests that blood repertoires may mirror thyroid immune responses.

Stable Graves' hyperthyroidism was defined as the absence of progression to ophthalmopathy over 18 months of follow-up. Hyperthyroidism patients were aged 18 to 65 years and newly diagnosed, with disease duration of less than 2 months. Patients with uncontrolled infections, other autoimmune diseases, pregnancy or lactation were excluded. Diagnoses were established on the basis of clinical symptoms, serum thyroxine and TRAb, thyroid ultrasound, and orbital computed tomography. Ficoll-Paque density gradient centrifugation was used to isolate PBMCs from under 11 ml of fresh peripheral blood. Total RNA was extracted with Trizol reagent, and quality was checked on an Agilent 2100 Bioanalyzer. TCR beta CDR3 regions were amplified from RNA transcripts. A first-round RT-PCR of the TCR CDR3 used the HTBI primer set with the Qiagen OneStep RT-PCR kit. Libraries were constructed in a second round of multiplex PCR, after which size selection and purification were performed. The libraries were sequenced on an Illumina HiSeq2000 using paired-end 100 bp reads. In the paper's pipeline: Raw data were processed with SOAPnuke, discarding reads with adapters, uncalled bases, mean Phred below 15, or no exact constant-primer or identifier match. High-quality paired reads were merged using COPE v1.2.5, and each unique nucleotide sequence was defined as a clonotype. Clonotypes were aligned to IMGT TRBV, TRBD and TRBJ reference segments using MiTCR v1.1. Only V-J combinations with frequency above 0.0001, covering approximately 99% of repertoires, were analysed. A TCS score was defined as the ratio of F50 (clonal expansion) to E x V (chaos), with BLOSUM62-based TCRdist applied between CDR3 peptides within each V-J. Welch's t-statistics and random forest reduced approximately 520 V-J features to 13, which were used in a naive Bayes classifier (R e1071). TCRdb ran its own pipeline on the public reads, namely fastp trimming at Q25 and MiXCR clone calling, and kept in-frame beta chains. Under each unique CDR3 protein, matching rows form one entry showing the most common genes and DNA. TCRdb's processing, not the authors', yielded these V and J calls. For this sample the table gives 400,000 to 600,000 distinct CDR3 sequences, of which roughly 20% were detected only once. Clones ranked in the top ten supply about 30% of the sample.

About this clonotype: Its antigen remains unidentified. Within one base of it there is no much larger clone, and no base qualities were kept.

CDR3 length: 14 amino acids, cysteine to phenylalanine. Only the CDR3 DNA is retained, 42 bases long and in frame from the first base. Deletion took 1 base off V and 5 bases off J, with a span of 11 bases between the germline ends. CDR1 and CDR2 are read off the germline V gene as KGHDR and SFDVKD. The rearranged segments are TRBV24-1 and TRBJ2-7; no D gene is confidently identified. The TCR sequence derives from a man between 18 and 29 years old with Graves' hyperthyroidism. Sequencing was carried out using blood. The DNA sequence is given as TGTGCCACCAGTGATTTTAGGAGTAACAACGAGCAGTACTTC. It is translated as CATSDFRSNNEQYF.